The entry that follows covers one TCR beta chain sequence. This specimen belongs to a study of blood T cell repertoires in COVID-19. Study context: In each case, the material was cDNA or gDNA derived from T cells, B-cell-depleted T cells, or PBMCs.

Here immunoSEQ multiplex PCR was the method, and the copy in TCRdb shows in-frame clones only, minus some. Here the sample spans 470,000 or so clones, about 85% being singletons. The sequence derives from a woman under 30 with acute COVID-19. The sequencing sample was made of PBMCs or T cells enriched from blood (not recorded which).

Here the CDR3 reads CASNIAGSGNTIYF. The CDR3 DNA reads as TGTGCCAGCAATATAGCGGGGTCTGGAAACACCATATATTTT. The chain employs TRBV5-4 and TRBJ1-3, with D hard to call. V lost 6 bases and J lost 1, with 11 bases in between. Germline V gene data show CDR1 as SGHNT and CDR2 as YYREEE (reference sequence). The CDR3 runs to 14 residues.